The 11 T cell receptor beta chains below were found in one sample sequenced in a study of cytotoxic CD8 clonotypes in ibrutinib-treated CLL. The data were produced by immunoSEQ multiplex PCR, yet TCRdb's version contains in-frame clones alone and is incomplete. The profile shows about 310,000 clones, roughly 85% of them singletons. The sequences come from PBMCs, collected before ibrutinib treatment. These receptors came from a human donor with chronic lymphocytic leukemia.

The chain combines TRBV20-1 with TRBJ2-5, with D unclear. CDR1 and CDR2 (germline): DFQATT, SNEGSKA (reference sequence). This CDR3 has 11 residues. Trimming shortened V by 7 bases and J by 5 bases, and 11 bases separated the two germline ends. The DNA of the CDR3 is TGCAGTGGAATCCTTCTCGAGACCCAGTACTTC. This codes for CSGILLETQYF.

CDR3 nucleotides: TGTGCCAGCAGCTTAAGGCCGGATCAGCCCCAGCATTTT. Amino acids: CASSLRPDQPQHF. The genes are TRBV7-3 and TRBJ1-5; D ambiguous. CDR1 and CDR2 (germline): SGHTA, FQGTGA. This CDR3 comprises 13 residues. Deletions cut 1 base from V and 5 bases from J, with 6 bases between.

The genes are TRBV7-8 and TRBJ1-2; no firm D call. The germline V and J ends were trimmed by 1 base and 1 base, with 10 bases remaining between them. Germline CDR1 and CDR2: SGHVS and FQNEAQ. This CDR3 spans 15 amino acids. The CDR3 loop reads CASSLVAGDNYGYTF. DNA of the CDR3: TGTGCCAGCAGCTTAGTAGCCGGGGATAACTATGGCTACACCTTC.

This chain's CDR3 is CSAYGMNTEAFF. In nucleotides, the CDR3 is TGCAGCGCATATGGGATGAACACTGAAGCTTTCTTT. The V gene is TRBV29-1, the J gene TRBJ1-1; unclear D gene. V was cut by 7 bases and J by 0 bases, with 9 bases left in between. CDR3 length: 12 residues. CDR1 and CDR2 (germline): SQVTM, ANQGSEA. Complete variable domain (other parts from reference TRBV29-1 and TRBJ1-1): SAVISQKPSRDICQRGTSLTIQCQVDSQVTMMFWYRQQPGQSLTLIATANQGSEATYESGFVIDKFPISRPNLTFSTLTVSNMSPEDSSIYLCSAYGMNTEAFFGQGTRLTVV.

This rearrangement joins TRBV2 to TRBJ1-2, with 7 bases matching TRBD1. Germline loops: CDR1 SNHLY, CDR2 FYNNEI. The CDR3 is made up of 15 amino acids. V lost 6 bases to trimming and J lost 4 bases; unmatched junction nucleotides: 11. The CDR3: CASRRQLGTAYGYTF. CDR3 in DNA: TGTGCCAGCAGAAGACAATTGGGGACAGCCTATGGCTACACCTTC.

The V call is TRBV28, the J call TRBJ1-4, with D unclear. Germline V gene sequence: CDR1 MDHEN, CDR2 SYDVKM. The CDR3 runs 13 residues. Trimming left V 6 bases short and J 6 bases short, with 11 bases between. In DNA, the CDR3 is TGTGCCAGCAGATCAAAACGGTATGAAAAACTGTTTTTT. Translated: CASRSKRYEKLFF.

This clone showed up just a few times. The V call is TRBV7-8, the J call TRBJ1-2; D ambiguous. Germline loops: CDR1 SGHVS, CDR2 FQNEAQ. CDR3 size: 15 residues. V lost 1 base to trimming and J lost 7 bases, with 16 bases between them. The CDR3 sequence: CASSLVRHQLGGYTF. The CDR3 coding sequence is TGTGCCAGCAGCTTAGTCAGACATCAATTGGGTGGCTACACCTTC.

The chain couples TRBV9 to TRBJ2-5; D ambiguous. This CDR3 has 13 residues. V lost 0 bases and J 5 bases, leaving 8 bases between the germline ends. Germline V gives CDR1 SGDLS, CDR2 YYNGEE. CDR3 protein: CASSVDRLETQYF. In DNA, the CDR3 is TGTGCCAGCAGCGTAGATAGGCTGGAGACCCAGTACTTC.

The chain uses TRBV7-9 and TRBJ2-7; TRBD1 agrees at 8 bases. V lost 4 bases and J lost 4; bases outside the gene matches: 12. The CDR3 is 16 amino acids. Germline CDR1 SEHNR, CDR2 FQNEAQ (reference sequence). The CDR3 region is CASSSPTGTGGYEQYF. DNA of the CDR3: TGTGCCAGCAGCTCCCCTACCGGGACAGGCGGGTACGAGCAGTACTTC.

The chain recombines TRBV2 with TRBJ1-1; 9 nucleotides align to TRBD1. CDR1 is SNHLY and CDR2 is FYNNEI in the germline V gene. The CDR3 is made up of 13 amino acids. Trimming at V came to 8 bases and at J to 3 bases, leaving 4 bases not matched to a gene. The DNA of the CDR3 is TGTGCCAGCTTCCGGGACAGGGACACTGAAGCTTTCTTT. It specifies CASFRDRDTEAFF.

This clone came up a few times. The chain combines TRBV6-5 with TRBJ1-3; no clear D gene. V was cut by 0 bases and J by 0 bases, with 3 bases left in between. The germline V gene encodes CDR1 MNHEY and CDR2 SVGAGI. The CDR3 length is 14 residues. In nucleotides, the CDR3 is TGTGCCAGCAGTTACTCTGGCTCTGGAAACACCATATATTTT. Its protein is CASSYSGSGNTIYF.